This T cell receptor beta chain came from a study of CD8+CD57+ T cells in acquired aplastic anemia. Genomic DNA acted as the template from which TCR beta VDJ combination and CDR3 sequence profiling were carried out. In TCRdb, the reads were re-called with MiXCR into one record per CDR3 protein. Counted here are roughly 40,000 distinct CDR3 sequences, around 67% occurring once; the ten biggest clones make up about 25%. Looked up from germline, CDR1 is SGHTA and CDR2 is FQGTGA. The V end was cut by 5 bases, the J end by 13 bases, with 18 bases between. This CDR3 is 13 amino acids long. This sequence originates from a human donor in good health, serving as a control. The chain carries TRBV7-3 and TRBJ1-5; D is possibly TRBD1 (5 bases). Sequencing was carried out using sorted CD4+, CD8+, or CD8+CD57+ T cells (not recorded which) from PBMCs. CDR3 amino acids: CASSRDGRTEQHF. Written as DNA, the CDR3 is TGTGCCAGCAGCCGGGACGGACGGACCGAACAGCATTTT.